This T cell receptor (beta chain) was sequenced during a study of blood T cell repertoires in COVID-19. At the level of the study: Samples came from the United States, Italy and Spain, spanning acute and convalescent COVID-19.

Some clones are missing from TCRdb's copy, which holds only in-frame ones; the method was immunoSEQ multiplex PCR. The profile shows roughly 330,000 clones, around 88% of them singletons. CDR3 size: 18 residues. After removal of 0 bases from V and 4 bases from J, the junction contained 13 bases not matched to a gene. From germline, CDR1 is LGHNA and CDR2 YSLEER. The sequencing input was peripheral blood. The origin of this receptor is a woman aged 50 to 65 with acute or convalescent COVID-19. The rearrangement links TRBV4-3 to TRBJ2-3, with 7 nucleotides matching TRBD2. CDR3 in amino acids: CASSQDGFGGSTSDTQYF. The CDR3, as DNA: TGCGCCAGCAGCCAAGATGGATTCGGCGGGAGTACGTCAGATACGCAGTATTTT.